Shown below are 13 T cell receptor beta chains from a single sample sequenced in a study of T cell repertoires in cytomegalovirus infection. TCRdb independently ran MiXCR on the reads; one entry per CDR3 protein. The table lists 150,000 to 200,000 distinct CDR3 sequences, approximately 19% of them singletons. Input material: PBMCs. The source is a human donor in good health (CMV status not recorded). Some clones in this sample may be carry-over from other donors' samples.

The V and J genes are TRBV5-1 and TRBJ1-4, with unresolved D. Germline V gene lookup returns CDR1 SGHRS and CDR2 YFSETQ. The CDR3 is 16 residues long. Between the trimmed V and J ends, which lost 2 bases and 0 bases, there was a span of 11 bases. DNA for the CDR3: TGCGCCAGCAGCTTATCCGGTGCGGCAACTAATGAAAAACTGTTTTTT. Its protein is CASSLSGAATNEKLFF.

This clonotype turned up a few times. The chain uses TRBV5-1 and TRBJ2-1; possible D gene TRBD1, 6 bases. Trimming stripped 0 bases from V and 9 bases from J, with 13 bases between. CDR3 length: 14 residues. Germline lookup yields CDR1 SGHRS and CDR2 YFSETQ. Written as DNA, the CDR3 is TGCGCCAGCAGCTTGGGAGGGGGAAAGGGTGAGCAGTTCTTC. Residues: CASSLGGGKGEQFF.

The sample holds a few counts of this clonotype. The genes are TRBV20-1 and TRBJ2-1, with 10 bases that match TRBD2. After removal of 0 bases from V and 1 base from J, the junction contained 3 bases not matched to a gene. The CDR3 is made up of 16 amino acids. The germline CDR1 and CDR2 sequences are DFQATT and SNEGSKA (reference sequence). This chain's CDR3 is CSARDHSGGSYNEQFF. CDR3 in DNA: TGCAGTGCTAGAGATCATAGCGGGGGGTCCTACAATGAGCAGTTCTTC.

The chain combines TRBV28 with TRBJ2-5; D is possibly TRBD1 or TRBD2 (5 bases each). V was shortened by 5 bases and J by 2 bases, with 15 bases between the two germline ends. CDR3 size: 15 residues. Germline CDR1 and CDR2: MDHEN and SYDVKM. This CDR3 is CASSPTEGPQETQYF. The CDR3 coding sequence is TGTGCCAGCAGTCCGACAGAGGGCCCGCAAGAGACCCAGTACTTC.

J is TRBJ2-7 and V is TRBV29-1, with D perhaps TRBD1 (6 bases). CDR1 and CDR2 from the germline V gene are SQVTM and ANQGSEA. This CDR3 is 12 amino acids long. V was clipped by 7 bases and J by 6 bases, with 16 bases between them. The CDR3 DNA follows: TGCAGCGCTAACTTCGGACAGAGCGAGCAGTACTTC. Translating gives CSANFGQSEQYF.

This clonotype was recorded at least ten times. V usage is TRBV11-1 and J usage is TRBJ2-2, with 9 positions matching TRBD2. The CDR3 extends over 17 amino acids. V shed 3 bases, J shed 5 bases, and the junction held 10 bases outside the gene matches. CDR1 and CDR2 (germline): SGHAT, FQDESV (reference sequence). As DNA, the CDR3 is TGTGCCAGCAGCTTGATTGCGGGAGGGCCTTATACCGGGGAGCTGTTTTTT. This translates into CASSLIAGGPYTGELFF.

The rearrangement joins TRBV19 to TRBJ1-2; a weak D match, TRBD1 (5 bases). Germline CDR1 LNHDA, CDR2 SQIVND (reference sequence). The CDR3 runs 14 residues. Trimming left V 5 bases short and J 4 bases short, with 14 bases between. CDR3 sequence: CASSGTRQTYGYTF. The CDR3 DNA is TGTGCCAGTAGTGGTACCAGACAGACCTATGGCTACACCTTC.

In its sample, this clonotype was seen a few times. The genes are TRBV2 and TRBJ2-3, with D possibly being TRBD1 or TRBD2 (6 bases each). Per the germline V gene, CDR1 is SNHLY and CDR2 is FYNNEI. The CDR3 totals 14 residues. V was pared by 10 bases and J by 4 bases, with 18 bases between. The CDR3 coding sequence is TGTGCCATCCTACCGCGGGACAACCCAGATACGCAGTATTTT. Encoded protein: CAILPRDNPDTQYF.

This clonotype was recorded many times. The chain recombines TRBV12-3 or TRBV12-4 with TRBJ1-1, with D maybe TRBD1 (6 bases). The ends were cut back, 5 bases at V and 7 bases at J, with 14 bases in the middle. The CDR3 contains 13 residues. The CDR3 DNA follows: TGTGCCAGCAGTCTAGGGGGGTTGAATGAAGCTTTCTTT. Translating gives CASSLGGLNEAFF.

This clonotype was detected many times. This chain joins TRBV19 and TRBJ2-7; D is unresolved. Germline CDR1 is LNHDA and CDR2 is SQIVND (reference sequence). This CDR3 spans 12 amino acids. Trimming stripped 9 bases from V and 0 bases from J, with 9 bases between. The CDR3 coding sequence is TGTGCCAGCAGCTCCGGCTCCTACGAGCAGTACTTC. This sequence encodes CASSSGSYEQYF.

The chain recombines TRBV28 with TRBJ1-5, with D perhaps TRBD1 (5 bases). V was clipped by 2 bases and J by 7 bases, with 21 bases between them. The CDR3 length is 17 residues. Germline V gives CDR1 MDHEN, CDR2 SYDVKM. DNA for the CDR3: TGTGCCAGCAGTTTAGTGGACAAGGGGCGTGGGAGGCAGCCCCAGCATTTT. Translated, it gives CASSLVDKGRGRQPQHF.

This clonotype was observed at least ten times. The chain combines TRBV6-2 or TRBV6-3 with TRBJ2-7; the match to TRBD2 covers 13 bases. CDR3 length: 18 residues. Trimming removed 6 bases from V and 0 bases from J; junction bases left unmatched: 11. In germline, CDR1 is MNHEY, CDR2 SVGEGT. CDR3 residues: CASSPGTSGARSSYEQYF. CDR3 DNA sequence: TGTGCCAGCAGCCCCGGGACTAGCGGGGCGAGGAGCTCCTACGAGCAGTACTTC.

This clonotype showed up many times. The V gene is TRBV20-1, the J gene TRBJ2-1; maybe TRBD2 (6 bases). In germline, CDR1 is DFQATT, CDR2 SNEGSKA (reference sequence). There are 15 residues in the CDR3. Trimming pared 1 base from V and 8 bases from J, leaving 18 bases between. The CDR3, as DNA: TGCAGTGCTAGAGTAATAGCGGATGCTGTCGATGAGCAGTTCTTC. Its translation: CSARVIADAVDEQFF.